The T cell receptor beta chain described here comes from a study of Tregs in tolerant kidney transplant recipients. General observations from the study: Antigen-driven expansion was suggested because donor-specific Tregs expanded more than all Tregs in tolerant patients. Activated donor B cell expansion appeared to reveal the most relevant donor-specific TCRbeta repertoire. Biological reproducibility was not directly addressed in this study.

This CDR3 contains 11 residues. Between the trimmed V and J ends, which lost 1 base and 14 bases, there was a span of 11 bases. Germline V gene lookup returns CDR1 SGHDN and CDR2 FVKESK. Only in-frame clones appear in the TCRdb table, and some are missing; sequencing was by immunoSEQ multiplex PCR. The sample holds tens of thousands of clones, 75% to 95% seen once. Note on this clone: Its antigen remains unidentified.

The specimen comprised Tregs from blood, sampled before the transplant. This chain links TRBV14 with TRBJ1-2; the D is unclear. The receptor was derived from a human donor who received a combined kidney and bone marrow transplant. The DNA for the CDR3 is TGTGCCAGCAGCCAAGGAACCCTTCAAACCTTC. Its translation: CASSQGTLQTF.